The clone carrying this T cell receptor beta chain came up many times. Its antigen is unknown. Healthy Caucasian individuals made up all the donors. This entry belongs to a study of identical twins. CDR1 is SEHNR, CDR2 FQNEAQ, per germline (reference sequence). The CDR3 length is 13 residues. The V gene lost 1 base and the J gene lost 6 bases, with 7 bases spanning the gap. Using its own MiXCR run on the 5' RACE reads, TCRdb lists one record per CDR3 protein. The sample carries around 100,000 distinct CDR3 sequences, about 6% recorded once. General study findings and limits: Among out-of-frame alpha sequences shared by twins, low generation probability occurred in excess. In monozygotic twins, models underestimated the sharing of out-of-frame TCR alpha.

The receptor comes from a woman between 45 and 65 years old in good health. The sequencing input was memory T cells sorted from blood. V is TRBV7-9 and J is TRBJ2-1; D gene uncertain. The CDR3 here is CASSLGSGNEQFF. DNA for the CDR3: TGTGCCAGCAGCTTAGGGTCGGGCAATGAGCAGTTCTTC.